Listed here are 17 T cell receptor beta chains from one sample, sequenced in a study of CD8 T cells in Susac syndrome. A quantity of roughly 0.5 to 1 ug RNA underwent reverse transcription using random hexamers. TCRdb reprocessed the immunoSEQ multiplex PCR reads with MiXCR, giving one entry per CDR3 protein. The top ten clones hold 0.2% of a sample with around 62,000 distinct CDR3 sequences, around nine tenths of them seen once. The sample consisted of CD8+ T cells from PBMCs. These receptors all stem from a human donor in good health.

This rearrangement joins TRBV7-7 to TRBJ2-7; no firm D call. V was shortened by 5 bases and J by 1 base, with 15 bases between the two germline ends. This CDR3 has 15 amino acids. From germline, CDR1 is SSHAT and CDR2 FNYEAQ (reference sequence). The CDR3 coding sequence is TGTGCCAGCAGCCCAGCTTATGGCCTATCCTACGAGCAGTACTTC. Protein: CASSPAYGLSYEQYF.

The J gene is TRBJ1-2, the V gene TRBV30; D uncertain. This CDR3 comprises 13 residues. V was cut by 4 bases and J by 6 bases, with 15 bases left in between. Germline loops: CDR1 GTSNPN, CDR2 SVGIG (reference sequence). The CDR3 reads CAWMIEGGDGYTF. The DNA for the CDR3 is TGTGCCTGGATGATCGAAGGTGGAGATGGCTACACCTTC. Full variable domain (missing parts from reference TRBV30 and TRBJ1-2): SQTIHQWPATLVQPVGSPLSLECTVEGTSNPNLYWYRQAAGRGLQLLFYSVGIGQISSEVPQNLSASRPQDRQFILSSKKLLLSDSGFYLCAWMIEGGDGYTFGSGTRLTVV.

The V and J genes are TRBV19 and TRBJ2-1; TRBD1 aligns across 9 bases. The CDR3 length is 16 residues. Unmatched junction bases numbered 7, after V lost 1 base and J lost 6 bases. Germline assignment: CDR1 LNHDA and CDR2 SQIVND (reference sequence). The CDR3 DNA reads TGTGCCAGTAGTATAGGAGGGACAGGGTTTTTCAATGAGCAGTTCTTC. Residues: CASSIGGTGFFNEQFF.

The chain has TRBV6-5 and TRBJ1-3; no clear D. There are 15 residues in the CDR3. CDR1 and CDR2 (germline): MNHEY, SVGAGI. The germline V and J ends were trimmed by 4 bases and 6 bases, with 16 bases remaining between them. The CDR3 protein is CASSFRAHSENTIYF. The CDR3 DNA is TGTGCCAGCAGTTTCCGGGCCCACTCGGAAAACACCATATATTTT.

The chain links TRBV7-8 to TRBJ2-5; 12 bases align to TRBD2. V shed 2 bases and J 5 bases; nucleotides not matched to a gene: 3. CDR1 is SGHVS, CDR2 FQNEAQ, per germline. The CDR3 is 15 amino acids. DNA of the CDR3: TGTGCCAGCAGCTTACTAGCGGGGGGGCCGGAGACCCAGTACTTC. This gives the protein CASSLLAGGPETQYF. Together with reference TRBV7-8 and TRBJ2-5, the CDR3 gives the full variable domain: GAGVSQSPRYKVAKRGQDVALRCDPISGHVSLFWYQQALGQGPEFLTYFQNEAQLDKSGLPSDRFFAERPEGSVSTLKIQRTQQEDSAVYLCASSLLAGGPETQYFGPGTRLLVL.

J is TRBJ1-5 and V is TRBV9; D perhaps matches TRBD1 (5 bases). V was pared by 4 bases and J by 4 bases, with 9 bases between. Germline CDR1 and CDR2: SGDLS and YYNGEE. This CDR3 comprises 13 residues. CDR3 bases: TGTGCCAGCAGCCCGGACACAAATCAGCCCCAGCATTTT. Its protein is CASSPDTNQPQHF.

In nucleotides, the CDR3 is TGCGCCAGCAGCGTGACCGGGTGGAATGAGCAGTTCTTC. Amino acid sequence: CASSVTGWNEQFF. This chain connects TRBV5-1 to TRBJ2-1, with D hard to call. Germline-derived CDR1 and CDR2 are SGHRS and YFSETQ. V lost 4 bases and J 7 bases, leaving 12 bases between the germline ends. The CDR3 loop spans 13 amino acids.

A few counts support this clonotype. This rearrangement joins TRBV20-1 to TRBJ2-3; no definite D call. Trimming stripped 0 bases from V and 1 base from J, with 11 bases between. Per germline, CDR1 DFQATT and CDR2 SNEGSKA (reference sequence). The CDR3 is 15 amino acids. The CDR3 here is CSARDPLGGTDTQYF. The CDR3 DNA sequence: TGCAGTGCTAGAGATCCCCTCGGAGGCACAGATACGCAGTATTTT.

The CDR3 sequence: CASSSWEWANDSEQFF. The CDR3 DNA sequence: TGTGCCAGCAGCTCCTGGGAGTGGGCGAATGATTCTGAGCAGTTCTTC. V is TRBV12-3 or TRBV12-4 and J is TRBJ2-1; perhaps TRBD2 as D (5 bases). V lost 6 bases and J lost 9, with 24 bases in between. This CDR3 contains 16 residues.

The rearrangement uses TRBV2 and TRBJ1-3, with D uncertain. CDR1 and CDR2 (germline): SNHLY, FYNNEI. V lost 3 bases and J 4 bases, leaving 4 bases between the germline ends. The CDR3 is 12 amino acids. CDR3: CASSDRGNTIYF. The CDR3 DNA reads as TGTGCCAGCAGTGATCGAGGAAACACCATATATTTT. The whole variable domain, remainder taken from reference TRBV2 and TRBJ1-3, is EPEVTQTPSHQVTQMGQEVILRCVPISNHLYFYWYRQILGQKVEFLVSFYNNEISEKSEIFDDQFSVERPDGSNFTLKIRSTKLEDSAMYFCASSDRGNTIYFGEGSWLTVV.

V is TRBV5-4 and J is TRBJ2-2; 7 bases line up with TRBD2. The germline V gene encodes CDR1 SGHNT and CDR2 YYREEE (reference sequence). Trimming cost V 2 bases and J 2 bases; bases outside gene matches: 6. The CDR3 is 16 amino acids. Here the CDR3 DNA reads TGTGCCAGCAGCTTTGGGGCGGGGGTTAACACCGGGGAGCTGTTTTTT. This encodes CASSFGAGVNTGELFF.

The chain uses TRBV5-6 and TRBJ2-7, with 9 bases fitting TRBD1. V was clipped by 4 bases and J by 3 bases; unmatched bases: 8. There are 15 residues in the CDR3. The germline gives CDR1 SGHDT, CDR2 YYEEEE. The CDR3 sequence: CASSNPDRGGYEQYF. The CDR3 DNA reads as TGTGCCAGCAGCAACCCCGACAGGGGGGGCTACGAGCAGTACTTC.

CDR3 sequence reads: CASSLPGTYGYTF. DNA of the CDR3: TGTGCCAGCAGTTTACCGGGGACCTATGGCTACACCTTC. The chain recombines TRBV12-3 or TRBV12-4 with TRBJ1-2; TRBD1 might be the D (5 bases). CDR3 size: 13 residues. V was pared by 2 bases and J by 4 bases, with 8 bases between.

The chain combines TRBV6-5 with TRBJ1-1, with TRBD1 identical over 8 bases. V was clipped by 6 bases and J by 1 base; unmatched bases: 4. The germline gives CDR1 MNHEY, CDR2 SVGAGI. The CDR3 runs to 14 residues. CDR3 sequence: CASRAGTGNTEAFF. CDR3 bases: TGTGCCAGCAGAGCCGGGACAGGGAACACTGAAGCTTTCTTT.

This clonotype was detected only once. The conserved phenylalanine or tryptophan is not found at the CDR3 terminus, so this likely reflects a read error. This rearrangement joins TRBV27 to TRBJ1-2; possible D gene TRBD1, 5 bases. The ends were cut back, 5 bases at V and 1 base at J, with 11 bases in the middle. CDR3 length: 14 residues. CDR1 and CDR2 from the germline V gene are MNHEY and SMNVEV (reference sequence). The CDR3 sequence: CASSPKQDNYGYTL. The CDR3 nucleotides read TGTGCCAGCAGTCCCAAACAGGATAACTATGGCTACACCCTC.

V is TRBV6-6 and J is TRBJ2-1; D perhaps matches TRBD2 (6 bases). The CDR3 sequence is 15 residues long. Trimming shortened V by 2 bases and J by 8 bases, and 16 bases separated the two germline ends. CDR1 and CDR2 (germline): MNHNY, SVGAGI (reference sequence). The CDR3 sequence: CASSYEEGFVDEQFF. The CDR3 nucleotides read TGTGCCAGCAGTTACGAGGAGGGGTTTGTGGATGAGCAGTTCTTC.

This clonotype was detected a few times. V usage is TRBV27 and J usage is TRBJ2-7; D perhaps matches TRBD1 (5 bases). Looked up from germline, CDR1 is MNHEY and CDR2 is SMNVEV (reference sequence). The CDR3 covers 13 residues. V was shortened by 5 bases and J by 7 bases, with 15 bases between the two germline ends. CDR3 in DNA: TGTGCCAGCAGTCAACAGACAGTGGGTGAGCAGTACTTC. Translation gives CASSQQTVGEQYF.